In its sample, the clone carrying this TCR beta chain was seen a few times. The antigen remains unidentified. This record belongs to a study of T cell repertoires in cytomegalovirus infection. For the study at large: It was recently identified HLA-C-restricted and well-studied HLA-B-restricted CMV epitopes that the study used. Study observations and caveats: Individuals carrying CMV plus the relevant HLA were identified by cumulative frequency of public TCR beta families. Within the response measured ex vivo, HLA-C-restricted CMV-specific TCR beta clonotypes were dominant.

The germline V gene has CDR1 SGHNT and CDR2 YYREEE (reference sequence). The V and J ends lost 1 base and 2 bases, in that order; junction bases with no gene match: 5. The CDR3 contains 15 residues. A single record per CDR3 protein comes from TCRdb applying MiXCR to the reads. The table records 830,000 or so distinct CDR3 sequences, around a third of them present only once. The clonotype comes from a human donor in good health (CMV status not recorded). Some clones in this sample may be carry-over from other donors' samples. The chain joins TRBV5-4 to TRBJ2-7, with 8 bases matching TRBD2. Sequenced material: cultured CD8+ T cells from PBMCs, taken from culture after CMV antigen stimulation. The CDR3 bases are TGTGCCAGCAGCTTGTATCCGGGGGGGGCCTACGAGCAGTACTTC. Translated, it gives CASSLYPGGAYEQYF.